Listed below are T cell receptor beta chains from one sample, sequenced in a study of T cells in Graves' hyperthyroidism and ophthalmopathy. MiXCR was run by TCRdb on the multiplex PCR reads, yielding one entry per CDR3 protein. Among fewer than 650,000 distinct CDR3 sequences listed, about 46% were seen once. The specimen was peripheral blood or thyroid tissue (not recorded which). Receptor source: an adult woman with Graves' disease, either hyperthyroidism or ophthalmopathy (not recorded which). The CDR3 runs from the conserved cysteine through the conserved F or W. The D gene is left open where the match is weak. The size entry is marked missing in some rows and otherwise reads once, few, many or a size class.

j_gene: TRBJ1-5
abundance: many
v_gene: TRBV28
d_gene: .
CDR3nt: TGTGCCAGCAGCTCAGGGACCTATAGCAATCAGCCCCAGCATTTT
CDR3aa: CASSSGTYSNQPQHF

j_gene: TRBJ2-7
abundance: .
v_gene: TRBV29-1
d_gene: TRBD2
CDR3nt: TGCAGCGCCACGACTAGCGGCCAGAACTACGAGCAGTACTTC
CDR3aa: CSATTSGQNYEQYF

j_gene: TRBJ1-1
abundance: many
v_gene: TRBV6-1
d_gene: .
CDR3nt: TGTGCCAGCAGTTCTCCCGGGCACTGGAACACTGAAGCTTTCTTT
CDR3aa: CASSSPGHWNTEAFF

j_gene: TRBJ2-5
abundance: few
v_gene: TRBV7-7
d_gene: .
CDR3nt: TGTGCCAGCAGCTTAGACGCCGTGACTCAGTACTTC
CDR3aa: CASSLDAVTQYF

j_gene: TRBJ1-4
abundance: .
v_gene: TRBV11-2
d_gene: TRBD1
CDR3nt: TGTGCCAGCAGCTTCGGGGGGACAGGAGATGAAAAACTGTTTTTT
CDR3aa: CASSFGGTGDEKLFF

j_gene: TRBJ2-5
abundance: few
v_gene: TRBV2
d_gene: TRBD1
CDR3nt: TGTGCCAGCAGAACACAGGGGCGGGCAGAGACCCAGTACTTC
CDR3aa: CASRTQGRAETQYF

j_gene: TRBJ2-5
abundance: .
v_gene: TRBV20-1
d_gene: .
CDR3nt: TGCAGTGCTAGAAGGGCCAGGGCCCTTGGTCAGCCCCAGTACTTC
CDR3aa: CSARRARALGQPQYF

j_gene: TRBJ2-2
abundance: many
v_gene: TRBV5-4
d_gene: .
CDR3nt: TGTGCCAGCAGCATGGACAGGCGGGGCACCGGGGAGCTGTTTTTT
CDR3aa: CASSMDRRGTGELFF

j_gene: TRBJ1-5
abundance: .
v_gene: TRBV19
d_gene: .
CDR3nt: TGTGCCAGTAGTATTCAGGGTTCGCAGCCCCAGCATTTT
CDR3aa: CASSIQGSQPQHF

j_gene: TRBJ2-5
abundance: .
v_gene: TRBV15
d_gene: .
CDR3nt: TGTGCCACCGGGCCTGGACAGTACCAAGAGACCCAGTACTTC
CDR3aa: CATGPGQYQETQYF

j_gene: TRBJ1-1
abundance: many
v_gene: TRBV7-2
d_gene: .
CDR3nt: TGTGCCAGCAGCCCCTCAGCGGGCCAAGAGCCGGCTTTCTTT
CDR3aa: CASSPSAGQEPAFF

j_gene: TRBJ1-3
abundance: many
v_gene: TRBV7-2
d_gene: .
CDR3nt: TGTGCCAGCAGCCAGCCCCCTGGAAACACCATATATTTT
CDR3aa: CASSQPPGNTIYF

j_gene: TRBJ1-4
abundance: few
v_gene: TRBV4-1
d_gene: .
CDR3nt: TGCGCCAGCAGCCACAACCGGGACCCTAATGAAAAACTGTTTTTT
CDR3aa: CASSHNRDPNEKLFF

j_gene: TRBJ2-2
abundance: .
v_gene: TRBV15
d_gene: .
CDR3nt: TGTGCCACCAGCAGCGACGACACCGGGGAGCTGTTTTTT
CDR3aa: CATSSDDTGELFF

j_gene: TRBJ2-1
abundance: .
v_gene: TRBV2
d_gene: .
CDR3nt: TGTGCCAGCAGTGAAGGAGGGAACAATGAGCAGTTCTTC
CDR3aa: CASSEGGNNEQFF

j_gene: TRBJ1-1
abundance: few
v_gene: TRBV28
d_gene: .
CDR3nt: TGTGCCAGCAGTAAATACACTGAAGCTTTCTTT
CDR3aa: CASSKYTEAFF

j_gene: TRBJ1-3
abundance: once
v_gene: TRBV10-3
d_gene: TRBD1
CDR3nt: TGTGCCATCAGGGGAGGACAGGTCCCCTACTCTGGAAACACCATATATTTT
CDR3aa: CAIRGGQVPYSGNTIYF

j_gene: TRBJ1-2
abundance: .
v_gene: TRBV15
d_gene: .
CDR3nt: TGTGCCACCAGCAGGGATAACTCCGTCTATGGCTACACCTTC
CDR3aa: CATSRDNSVYGYTF

j_gene: TRBJ2-2
abundance: .
v_gene: TRBV3-1
d_gene: TRBD2
CDR3nt: TGTGCCAGCAGCCAAGGACTAGCGGGGAACACCGGGGAGCTGTTTTTT
CDR3aa: CASSQGLAGNTGELFF

j_gene: TRBJ1-1
abundance: many
v_gene: TRBV7-2
d_gene: TRBD1
CDR3nt: TGTGCCAGCAGCCAACGACAGGGGAACACTGAAGCTTTCTTT
CDR3aa: CASSQRQGNTEAFF

j_gene: TRBJ1-1
abundance: .
v_gene: TRBV15
d_gene: .
CDR3nt: TGTGCCACCAGCAGCGCCTTGGGGAGTGAAGCTTTCTTT
CDR3aa: CATSSALGSEAFF

j_gene: TRBJ2-2
abundance: .
v_gene: TRBV10-3
d_gene: TRBD1
CDR3nt: TGTGCCATCAGGCAGGGGGCTAACACCGGGGAGCTGTTTTTT
CDR3aa: CAIRQGANTGELFF

j_gene: TRBJ2-7
abundance: few
v_gene: TRBV20-1
d_gene: .
CDR3nt: TGCAGTGCTAGCAGGCCCCGATACGAGCAGTACTTC
CDR3aa: CSASRPRYEQYF

j_gene: TRBJ1-1
abundance: many
v_gene: TRBV20-1
d_gene: .
CDR3nt: TGCAGTGCCGGGACATCGAACACTGAAGCTTTCTTT
CDR3aa: CSAGTSNTEAFF

j_gene: TRBJ1-1
abundance: many
v_gene: TRBV11-2
d_gene: TRBD1
CDR3nt: TGTGCCAGCAGCGTCCATCCAGGGGGCACTGAAGCTTTCTTT
CDR3aa: CASSVHPGGTEAFF

j_gene: TRBJ2-7
abundance: once
v_gene: TRBV10-3
d_gene: TRBD2
CDR3nt: TGTGCCACCACTGGCGGCCCGGCGGGAGAGGGTGAGCAGTACTTC
CDR3aa: CATTGGPAGEGEQYF

j_gene: TRBJ2-5
abundance: .
v_gene: TRBV7-7
d_gene: .
CDR3nt: TGTGCCAGCAGCTCGGGACTGAGCGTGCAAGAGACCCAGTACTTC
CDR3aa: CASSSGLSVQETQYF

j_gene: TRBJ1-4
abundance: many
v_gene: TRBV12-3/TRBV12-4
d_gene: .
CDR3nt: TGTGCCAGCAGTTTAGGGGGGAAAAATGAAAAACTGTTTTTT
CDR3aa: CASSLGGKNEKLFF

j_gene: TRBJ1-2
abundance: .
v_gene: TRBV13
d_gene: TRBD1
CDR3nt: TGTGCCAGCAGCTTCTCGACAGGGGTCGGCTACACCTTC
CDR3aa: CASSFSTGVGYTF

j_gene: TRBJ2-5
abundance: .
v_gene: TRBV2
d_gene: .
CDR3nt: TGTGCCAGCAGCTTAGTCGCAGGTGGGACCCAGTACTTC
CDR3aa: CASSLVAGGTQYF

j_gene: TRBJ2-7
abundance: few
v_gene: TRBV7-6
d_gene: .
CDR3nt: TGTGCCAGCAGCTCCCCCAGTGCTACCGAGCAGTACTTC
CDR3aa: CASSSPSATEQYF

j_gene: TRBJ2-3
abundance: .
v_gene: TRBV7-2
d_gene: .
CDR3nt: TGTGCCAGCAGCCCTCCCGGTGGTACGCAGTATTTT
CDR3aa: CASSPPGGTQYF

j_gene: TRBJ2-5
abundance: .
v_gene: TRBV6-1
d_gene: TRBD2
CDR3nt: TGTGCCAGCCGGGATACTAGCGGGAGATTTGAGACCCAGTACTTC
CDR3aa: CASRDTSGRFETQYF

j_gene: TRBJ1-1
abundance: many
v_gene: TRBV19
d_gene: .
CDR3nt: TGTGCCAGTAGTATCCAGGGTGGGAACACTGAAGCTTTCTTT
CDR3aa: CASSIQGGNTEAFF

j_gene: TRBJ2-2
abundance: .
v_gene: TRBV5-1
d_gene: TRBD1
CDR3nt: TGCGCCAGCAGCGAGGGACAGGCGAACACCGGGGAGCTGTTTTTT
CDR3aa: CASSEGQANTGELFF

j_gene: TRBJ2-7
abundance: .
v_gene: TRBV5-1
d_gene: .
CDR3nt: TGCGCCAGCAGCTTGGTCGCTGGACAGAGGGAGTACTTC
CDR3aa: CASSLVAGQREYF

j_gene: TRBJ1-5
abundance: few
v_gene: TRBV27
d_gene: TRBD1
CDR3nt: TGTGCCAGCAGAGGATCAGGGGGCCAGCCCCAGCATTTT
CDR3aa: CASRGSGGQPQHF

j_gene: TRBJ1-5
abundance: many
v_gene: TRBV7-9
d_gene: .
CDR3nt: TGTGCCAGCAGCCCACGGACGGAGGGAACCAATCAGCCCCAGCATTTT
CDR3aa: CASSPRTEGTNQPQHF

j_gene: TRBJ1-4
abundance: .
v_gene: TRBV7-8
d_gene: .
CDR3nt: TGTGCCAGCAGCTTGCGAGGGGGACTACTCGCGGCTAATGAAAAACTGTTTTTT
CDR3aa: CASSLRGGLLAANEKLFF

j_gene: TRBJ2-6
abundance: .
v_gene: TRBV7-2
d_gene: .
CDR3nt: TGTGCCAGCAGCTTATCCGGACAGTTCTATGGGGCCAACGTCCTGACTTTC
CDR3aa: CASSLSGQFYGANVLTF

j_gene: TRBJ1-2
abundance: .
v_gene: TRBV20-1
d_gene: .
CDR3nt: TGCAGTGCTAGAAAGGGTGAGGGCCCCACCTTC
CDR3aa: CSARKGEGPTF

j_gene: TRBJ2-2
abundance: many
v_gene: TRBV20-1
d_gene: .
CDR3nt: TGCAGTGCTAGTGATCCGACTGCCCCCACCGGGGAGCTGTTTTTT
CDR3aa: CSASDPTAPTGELFF

j_gene: TRBJ2-7
abundance: .
v_gene: TRBV20-1
d_gene: TRBD2
CDR3nt: TGCAGCGAGGAAGCGGGAGGGCCTTACGAGCAGTACTTC
CDR3aa: CSEEAGGPYEQYF

j_gene: TRBJ1-1
abundance: many
v_gene: TRBV29-1
d_gene: TRBD1
CDR3nt: TGCAGCGTTGCCAAGACAGGGGTGAACACTGAAGCTTTCTTT
CDR3aa: CSVAKTGVNTEAFF

j_gene: TRBJ2-2
abundance: many
v_gene: TRBV7-8
d_gene: .
CDR3nt: TGTGCCAGCAGCTCCAAGGGTTTAGATCTCGCGAACACCGGGGAGCTGTTTTTT
CDR3aa: CASSSKGLDLANTGELFF

j_gene: TRBJ2-7
abundance: many
v_gene: TRBV20-1
d_gene: TRBD2
CDR3nt: TGCAGTGTTCTTAGCGGGAGTTACCCCTACGAGCAGTACTTC
CDR3aa: CSVLSGSYPYEQYF

j_gene: TRBJ1-5
abundance: many
v_gene: TRBV6-6
d_gene: .
CDR3nt: TGTGCCAGCAGTTTTCTAAGTAAGGCGGGCAATCAGCCCCAGCATTTT
CDR3aa: CASSFLSKAGNQPQHF

j_gene: TRBJ2-1
abundance: .
v_gene: TRBV20-1
d_gene: .
CDR3nt: TGCAGTGCTGGGACTCTTAGCTCCTACAATGAGCAGTTCTTC
CDR3aa: CSAGTLSSYNEQFF

j_gene: TRBJ2-5
abundance: many
v_gene: TRBV24-1
d_gene: .
CDR3nt: TGTGCCACCAGTGATTCACATTTCTCGGGATCTGGGGAGACCCAGTACTTC
CDR3aa: CATSDSHFSGSGETQYF

j_gene: TRBJ1-1
abundance: many
v_gene: TRBV5-1
d_gene: .
CDR3nt: TGCGCCAGCAGCTTGGCGCCAGGAGATGAAACTGAAGCTTTCTTT
CDR3aa: CASSLAPGDETEAFF

j_gene: TRBJ1-2
abundance: .
v_gene: TRBV20-1
d_gene: TRBD1
CDR3nt: TGCAGTGCTAGAGCCGGGACAGGGGGCGATGGCTACACCTTC
CDR3aa: CSARAGTGGDGYTF

j_gene: TRBJ1-2
abundance: many
v_gene: TRBV6-2/TRBV6-3
d_gene: TRBD1
CDR3nt: TGTGCCAGCAGTCGACAGGGACGGGCTAACTATGGCTACACCTTC
CDR3aa: CASSRQGRANYGYTF

j_gene: TRBJ1-1
abundance: .
v_gene: TRBV6-6
d_gene: .
CDR3nt: TGTGCCAGCAGTTTCCCAGGGGATGATACTGAAGCTTTCTTT
CDR3aa: CASSFPGDDTEAFF

j_gene: TRBJ1-5
abundance: .
v_gene: TRBV20-1
d_gene: .
CDR3nt: TGCAGTGCTAGTCGGGGAGGATCGAGCAATCAGCCCCAGCATTTT
CDR3aa: CSASRGGSSNQPQHF

j_gene: TRBJ1-3
abundance: .
v_gene: TRBV10-3
d_gene: TRBD1
CDR3nt: TGTGCCATCAGTGACGAAGGACAGGGTAACACCATATATTTT
CDR3aa: CAISDEGQGNTIYF

j_gene: TRBJ2-5
abundance: .
v_gene: TRBV2
d_gene: TRBD1
CDR3nt: TGTGCCAGCCGGCCGATGGGACAGACACAAGAGACCCAGTACTTC
CDR3aa: CASRPMGQTQETQYF

j_gene: TRBJ1-1
abundance: many
v_gene: TRBV29-1
d_gene: .
CDR3nt: TGCAGCGCCAACCGGCTTGAAGCTTTCTTT
CDR3aa: CSANRLEAFF

j_gene: TRBJ2-7
abundance: .
v_gene: TRBV5-1
d_gene: .
CDR3nt: TGCGCCAGCAGCGGAAGACAAGGAGACTACGAGCAGTACTTC
CDR3aa: CASSGRQGDYEQYF

j_gene: TRBJ1-1
abundance: .
v_gene: TRBV7-9
d_gene: .
CDR3nt: TGTGCCAGCAGGGCATACAGTGAAGCTTTCTTT
CDR3aa: CASRAYSEAFF

j_gene: TRBJ1-1
abundance: few
v_gene: TRBV7-2
d_gene: .
CDR3nt: TGTGCCAGCAGCTTACAGGGTTACGGAGCTTTCTTT
CDR3aa: CASSLQGYGAFF